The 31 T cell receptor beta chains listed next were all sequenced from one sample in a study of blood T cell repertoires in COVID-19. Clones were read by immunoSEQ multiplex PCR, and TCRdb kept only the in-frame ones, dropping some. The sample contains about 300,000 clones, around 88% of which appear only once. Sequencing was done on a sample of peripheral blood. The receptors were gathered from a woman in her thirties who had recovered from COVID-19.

DNA for the CDR3: TGTGCCAGCAGGGGACTAGCGCTAAACACCGGGGAGCTGTTTTTT. This encodes CASRGLALNTGELFF. The chain employs TRBV28 and TRBJ2-2; the match to TRBD2 covers 10 bases. J was trimmed by 2 bases and V by 6 bases; bases with no gene match: 3. Germline CDR1 is MDHEN and CDR2 is SYDVKM. The CDR3 is 15 amino acids. Combining the CDR3 with reference TRBV28 and TRBJ2-2 gives the whole variable domain DVKVTQSSRYLVKRTGEKVFLECVQDMDHENMFWYRQDPGLGLRLIYFSYDVKMKEKGDIPEGYSVSREKKERFSLILESASTNQTSMYLCASRGLALNTGELFFGEGSRLTVL.

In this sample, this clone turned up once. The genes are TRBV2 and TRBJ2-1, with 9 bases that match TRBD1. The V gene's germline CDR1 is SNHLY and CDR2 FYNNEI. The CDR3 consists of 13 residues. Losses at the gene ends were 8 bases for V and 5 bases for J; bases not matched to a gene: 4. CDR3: CASGRTGDNEQFF. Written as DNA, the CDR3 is TGTGCCAGCGGACGGACAGGGGACAATGAGCAGTTCTTC.

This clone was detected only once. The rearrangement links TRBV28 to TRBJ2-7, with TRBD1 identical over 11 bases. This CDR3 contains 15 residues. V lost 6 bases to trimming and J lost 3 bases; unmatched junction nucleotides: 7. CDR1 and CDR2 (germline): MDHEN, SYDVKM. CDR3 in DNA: TGTGCCAGCAGCTTACCGGGACAGGGGGACTACGAGCAGTACTTC. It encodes CASSLPGQGDYEQYF.

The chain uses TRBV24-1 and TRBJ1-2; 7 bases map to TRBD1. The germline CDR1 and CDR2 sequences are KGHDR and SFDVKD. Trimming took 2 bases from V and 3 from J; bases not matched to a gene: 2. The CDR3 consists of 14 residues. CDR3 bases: TGTGCCACCAGTGATTCCGACAGGGACTATGGCTACACCTTC. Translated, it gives CATSDSDRDYGYTF.

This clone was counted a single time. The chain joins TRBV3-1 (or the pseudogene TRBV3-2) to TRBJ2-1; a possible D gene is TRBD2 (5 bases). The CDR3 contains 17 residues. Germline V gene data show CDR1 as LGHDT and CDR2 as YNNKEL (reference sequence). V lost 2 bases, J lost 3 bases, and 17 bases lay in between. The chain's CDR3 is CASSQTAGERYYNEQFF. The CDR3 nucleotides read TGTGCCAGCAGCCAAACGGCTGGGGAGCGGTACTACAATGAGCAGTTCTTC.

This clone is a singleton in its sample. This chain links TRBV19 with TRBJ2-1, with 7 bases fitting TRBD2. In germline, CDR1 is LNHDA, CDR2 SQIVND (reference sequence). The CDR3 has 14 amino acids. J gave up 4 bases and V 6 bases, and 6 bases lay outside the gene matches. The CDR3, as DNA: TGTGCCAGTAGAAGCGGGGACTTATACAATGAGCAGTTCTTC. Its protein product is CASRSGDLYNEQFF.

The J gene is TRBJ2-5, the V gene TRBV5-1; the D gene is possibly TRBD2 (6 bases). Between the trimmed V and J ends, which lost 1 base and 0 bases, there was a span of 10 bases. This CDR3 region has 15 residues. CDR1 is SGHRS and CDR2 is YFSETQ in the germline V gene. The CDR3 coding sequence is TGCGCCAGCAGCTTGTCTAGCGCGTACCAAGAGACCCAGTACTTC. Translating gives CASSLSSAYQETQYF.

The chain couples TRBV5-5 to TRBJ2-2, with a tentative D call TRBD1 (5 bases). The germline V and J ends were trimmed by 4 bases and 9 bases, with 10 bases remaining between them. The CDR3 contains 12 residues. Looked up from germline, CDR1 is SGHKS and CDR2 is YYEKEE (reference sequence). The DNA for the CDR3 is TGTGCCAGCAGCGTAGGGGTACGGGAGCTGTTTTTT. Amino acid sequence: CASSVGVRELFF.

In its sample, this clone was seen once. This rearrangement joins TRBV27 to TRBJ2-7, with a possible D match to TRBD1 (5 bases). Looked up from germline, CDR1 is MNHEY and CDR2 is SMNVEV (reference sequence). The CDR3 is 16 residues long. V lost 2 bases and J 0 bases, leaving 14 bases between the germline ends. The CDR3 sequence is CASSLSPGSLSYEQYF. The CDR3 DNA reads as TGTGCCAGCAGTTTAAGCCCAGGGTCCCTCTCCTACGAGCAGTACTTC.

CDR3 nucleotide sequence: TGTGCCATCATGATTTCGACAGGGGCCTCTTACAATGAGCAGTTCTTC. Residues: CAIMISTGASYNEQFF. The rearrangement joins TRBV10-3 to TRBJ2-1, with TRBD1 identical over 8 bases. Looked up from germline, CDR1 is ENHRY and CDR2 is SYGVKD. The CDR3 spans 16 residues. The V segment lost 7 bases and the J segment 4 bases; nucleotides outside the gene matches: 12.

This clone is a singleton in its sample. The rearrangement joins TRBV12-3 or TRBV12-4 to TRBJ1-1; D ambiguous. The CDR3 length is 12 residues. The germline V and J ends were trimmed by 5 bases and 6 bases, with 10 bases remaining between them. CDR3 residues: CASSPTRAEAFF. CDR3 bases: TGTGCCAGCAGTCCAACGAGGGCTGAAGCTTTCTTT.

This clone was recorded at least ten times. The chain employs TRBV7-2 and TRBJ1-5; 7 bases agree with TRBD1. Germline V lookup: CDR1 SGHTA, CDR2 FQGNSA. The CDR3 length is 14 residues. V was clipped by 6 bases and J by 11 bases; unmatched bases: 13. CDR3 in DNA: TGTGCCAGCAGTCCAGGACAGGCGGGACGGTCCCAGCATTTT. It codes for CASSPGQAGRSQHF. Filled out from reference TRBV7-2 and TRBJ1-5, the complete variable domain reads GAGVSQSPSNKVTEKGKDVELRCDPISGHTALYWYRQSLGQGLEFLIYFQGNSAPDKSGLPSDRFSAERTGGSVSTLTIQRTQQEDSAVYLCASSPGQAGRSQHFGDGTRLSIL.

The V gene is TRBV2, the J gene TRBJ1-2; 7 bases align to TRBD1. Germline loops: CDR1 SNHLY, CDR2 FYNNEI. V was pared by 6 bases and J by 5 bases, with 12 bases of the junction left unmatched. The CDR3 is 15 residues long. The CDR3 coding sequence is TGTGCCAGCAGGGACAGGACAGCCGGGAGTTATGGCTACACCTTC. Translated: CASRDRTAGSYGYTF.

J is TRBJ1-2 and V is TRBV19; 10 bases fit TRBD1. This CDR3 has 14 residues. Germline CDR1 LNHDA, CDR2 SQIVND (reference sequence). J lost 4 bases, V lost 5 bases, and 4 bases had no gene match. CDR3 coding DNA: TGTGCCAGTAGTGTGGACAGGGGGACCTATGGCTACACCTTC. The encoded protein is CASSVDRGTYGYTF.

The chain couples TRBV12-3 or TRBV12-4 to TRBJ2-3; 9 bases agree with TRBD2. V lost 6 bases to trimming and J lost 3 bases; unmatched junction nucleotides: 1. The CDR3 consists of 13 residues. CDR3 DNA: TGTGCCAGCAGGACTAGCGGTACAGATACGCAGTATTTT. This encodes CASRTSGTDTQYF.

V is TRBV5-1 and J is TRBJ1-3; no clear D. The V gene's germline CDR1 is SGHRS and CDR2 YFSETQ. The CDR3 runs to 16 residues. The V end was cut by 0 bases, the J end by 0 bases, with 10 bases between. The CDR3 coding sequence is TGCGCCAGCAGCTTGGGGTGGCAACGCTCTGGAAACACCATATATTTT. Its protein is CASSLGWQRSGNTIYF.

This CDR3 is CASSLTGTGEKLFF. CDR3 DNA: TGTGCCAGCAGTTTAACCGGGACAGGTGAAAAACTGTTTTTT. V is TRBV27 and J is TRBJ1-4, with TRBD1 matching over 8 bases. The CDR3 loop spans 14 amino acids. In germline, CDR1 is MNHEY, CDR2 SMNVEV (reference sequence). Trimming took 2 bases from V and 7 from J; bases not matched to a gene: 3.

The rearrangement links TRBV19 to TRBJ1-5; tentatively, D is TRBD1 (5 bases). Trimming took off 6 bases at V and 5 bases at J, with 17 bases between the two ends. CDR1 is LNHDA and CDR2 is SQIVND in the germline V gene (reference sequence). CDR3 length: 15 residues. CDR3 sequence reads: CASRIDSGDYQPQHF. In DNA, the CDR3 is TGTGCCAGTAGAATTGACAGCGGGGATTATCAGCCCCAGCATTTT.

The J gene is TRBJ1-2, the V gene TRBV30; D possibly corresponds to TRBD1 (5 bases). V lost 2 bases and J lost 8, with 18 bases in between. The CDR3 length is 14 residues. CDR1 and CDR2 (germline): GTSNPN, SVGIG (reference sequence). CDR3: CAWSRLTGIGGYTF. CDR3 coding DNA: TGTGCCTGGAGTCGTCTTACAGGAATCGGGGGCTACACCTTC.

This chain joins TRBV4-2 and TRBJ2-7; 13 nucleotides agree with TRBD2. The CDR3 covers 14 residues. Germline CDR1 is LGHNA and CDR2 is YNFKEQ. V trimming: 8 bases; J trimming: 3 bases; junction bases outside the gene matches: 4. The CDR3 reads CASRLAGGLYEQYF. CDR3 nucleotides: TGTGCCAGCCGACTAGCGGGGGGCCTCTACGAGCAGTACTTC.

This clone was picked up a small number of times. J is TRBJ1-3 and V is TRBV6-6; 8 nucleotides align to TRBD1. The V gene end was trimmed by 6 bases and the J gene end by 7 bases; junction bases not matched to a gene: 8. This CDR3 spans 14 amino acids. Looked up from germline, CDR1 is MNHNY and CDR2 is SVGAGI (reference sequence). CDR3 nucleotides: TGTGCCAGCAGGTCCACAGGGGGAGTGAACACCATATATTTT. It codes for CASRSTGGVNTIYF.

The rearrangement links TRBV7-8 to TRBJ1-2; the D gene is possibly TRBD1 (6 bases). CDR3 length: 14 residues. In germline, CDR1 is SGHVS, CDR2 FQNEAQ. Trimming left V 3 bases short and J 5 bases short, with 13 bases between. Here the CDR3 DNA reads TGTGCCAGCAGCTTGTACCGGGACATATATGGCTACACCTTC. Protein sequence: CASSLYRDIYGYTF.

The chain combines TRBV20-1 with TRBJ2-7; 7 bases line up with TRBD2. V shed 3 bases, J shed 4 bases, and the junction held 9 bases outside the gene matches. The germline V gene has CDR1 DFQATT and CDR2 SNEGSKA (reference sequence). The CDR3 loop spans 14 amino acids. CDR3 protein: CSASELAASYEQYF. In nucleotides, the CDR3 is TGCAGTGCTAGTGAGCTAGCGGCAAGTTACGAGCAGTACTTC.

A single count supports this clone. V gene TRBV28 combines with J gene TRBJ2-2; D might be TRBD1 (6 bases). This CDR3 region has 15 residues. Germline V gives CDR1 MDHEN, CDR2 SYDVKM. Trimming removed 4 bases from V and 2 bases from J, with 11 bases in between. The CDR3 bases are TGTGCCAGCAGTTGGGGGCCGCTAAACACCGGGGAGCTGTTTTTT. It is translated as CASSWGPLNTGELFF.

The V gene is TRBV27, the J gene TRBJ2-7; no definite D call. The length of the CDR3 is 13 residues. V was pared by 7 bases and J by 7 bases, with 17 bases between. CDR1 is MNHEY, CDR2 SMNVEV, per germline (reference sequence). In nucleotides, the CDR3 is TGTGCCAGCACCTCCGTGCTCTCGGAGGAGCAGTACTTC. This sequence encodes CASTSVLSEEQYF.

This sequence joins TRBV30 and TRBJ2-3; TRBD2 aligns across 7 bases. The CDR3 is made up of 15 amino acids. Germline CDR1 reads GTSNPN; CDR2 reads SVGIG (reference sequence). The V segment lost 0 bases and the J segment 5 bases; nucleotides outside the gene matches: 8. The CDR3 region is CAWSVGAAGEDTQYF. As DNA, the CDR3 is TGTGCCTGGAGTGTAGGGGCGGCGGGGGAAGATACGCAGTATTTT.

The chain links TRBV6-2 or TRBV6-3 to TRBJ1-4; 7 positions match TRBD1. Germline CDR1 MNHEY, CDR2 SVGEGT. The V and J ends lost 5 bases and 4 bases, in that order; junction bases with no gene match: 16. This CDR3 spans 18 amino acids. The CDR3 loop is CASSPRALVGQVNEKLFF. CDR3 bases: TGTGCCAGCAGTCCACGAGCCCTCGTCGGACAGGTTAATGAAAAACTGTTTTTT.

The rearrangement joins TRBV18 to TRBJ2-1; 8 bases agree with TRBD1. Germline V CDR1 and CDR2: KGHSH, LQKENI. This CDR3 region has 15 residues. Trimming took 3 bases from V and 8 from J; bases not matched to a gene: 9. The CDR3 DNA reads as TGTGCCAGCTCACCGGGGACAGGTTCTAACGATGAGCAGTTCTTC. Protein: CASSPGTGSNDEQFF.

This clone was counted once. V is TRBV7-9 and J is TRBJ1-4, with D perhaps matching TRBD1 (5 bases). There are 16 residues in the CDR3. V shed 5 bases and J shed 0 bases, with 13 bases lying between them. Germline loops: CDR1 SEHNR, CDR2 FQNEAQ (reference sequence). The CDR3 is CASSHTRGSTNEKLFF. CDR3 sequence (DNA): TGTGCCAGCAGCCACACACGGGGGTCAACTAATGAAAAACTGTTTTTT. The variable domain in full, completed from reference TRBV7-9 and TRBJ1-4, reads DTGVSQNPRHKITKRGQNVTFRCDPISEHNRLYWYRQTLGQGPEFLTYFQNEAQLEKSRLLSDRFSAERPKGSFSTLEIQRTEQGDSAMYLCASSHTRGSTNEKLFFGSGTQLSVL.

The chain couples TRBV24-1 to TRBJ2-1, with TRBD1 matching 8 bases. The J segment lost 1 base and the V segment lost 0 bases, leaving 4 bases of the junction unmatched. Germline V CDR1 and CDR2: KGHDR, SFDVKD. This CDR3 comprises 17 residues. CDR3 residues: CATSDLGGTGSYNEQFF. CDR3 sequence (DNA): TGTGCCACCAGTGATTTGGGGGGGACAGGATCCTACAATGAGCAGTTCTTC.

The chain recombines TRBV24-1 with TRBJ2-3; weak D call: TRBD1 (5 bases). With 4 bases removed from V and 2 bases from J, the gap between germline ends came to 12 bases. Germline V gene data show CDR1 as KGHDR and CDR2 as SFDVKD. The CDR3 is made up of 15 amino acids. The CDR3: CATSDRGQNTDTQYF. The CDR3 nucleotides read TGTGCCACCAGTGACCGAGGACAAAACACAGATACGCAGTATTTT.